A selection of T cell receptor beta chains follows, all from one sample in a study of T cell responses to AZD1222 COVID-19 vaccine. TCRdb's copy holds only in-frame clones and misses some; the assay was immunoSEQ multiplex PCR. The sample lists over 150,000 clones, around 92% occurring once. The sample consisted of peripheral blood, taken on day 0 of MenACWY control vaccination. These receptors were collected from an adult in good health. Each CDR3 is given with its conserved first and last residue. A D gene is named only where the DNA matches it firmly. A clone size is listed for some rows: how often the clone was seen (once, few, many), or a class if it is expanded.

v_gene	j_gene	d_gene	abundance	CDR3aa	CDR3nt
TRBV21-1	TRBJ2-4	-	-	CASSKDRTEGYSKNIQYF	TGTGCCAGCAGCAAAGACAGGACGGAGGGTTACTCAAAAAACATTCAGTACTTC
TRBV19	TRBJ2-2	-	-	CASSIRRLDLGAAGELFF	TGTGCCAGTAGTATACGAAGGCTAGACCTCGGTGCGGCCGGGGAGCTGTTTTTT
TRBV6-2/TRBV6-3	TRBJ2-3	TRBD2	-	CASTPWASGFTDTQYF	TGTGCCAGCACCCCCTGGGCTAGCGGGTTCACAGATACGCAGTATTTT
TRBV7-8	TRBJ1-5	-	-	CASSRSEKNQPQHF	TGTGCCAGCAGCCGTTCTGAGAAGAATCAGCCCCAGCATTTT
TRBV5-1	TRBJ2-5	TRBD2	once	CASSLTSSGIRETQYF	TGCGCCAGCAGCTTGACTTCTAGCGGGATAAGAGAGACCCAGTACTTC
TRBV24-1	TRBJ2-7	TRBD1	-	CATRKPGQGNYEQYF	TGTGCCACCAGGAAACCGGGACAGGGGAACTACGAGCAGTACTTC
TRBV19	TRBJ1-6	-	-	CASSINSGLLNSPLHF	TGTGCCAGTAGTATCAACTCGGGACTGTTAAATTCACCCCTCCACTTT
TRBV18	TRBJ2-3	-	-	CASSPRGVSSTDTQYF	TGTGCCAGCTCACCGAGAGGCGTCTCTAGCACAGATACGCAGTATTTT
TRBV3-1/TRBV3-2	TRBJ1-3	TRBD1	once	CASSPDRVTGNTIYF	TGTGCCAGCAGCCCGGACAGGGTTACTGGAAACACCATATATTTT
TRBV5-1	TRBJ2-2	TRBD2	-	CASSLGTSGRMDTGELFF	TGCGCCAGCAGCTTGGGGACTAGCGGGAGGATGGACACCGGGGAGCTGTTTTTT
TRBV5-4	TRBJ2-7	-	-	CASSRDKYEQYF	TGTGCCAGCAGTCGGGACAAATACGAGCAGTACTTC
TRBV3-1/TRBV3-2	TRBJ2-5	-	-	CASSQDRAETQYF	TGTGCCAGCAGCCAAGATCGGGCGGAGACCCAGTACTTC
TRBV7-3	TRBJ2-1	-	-	CASSARVSSYNEQFF	TGTGCCAGCAGCGCGAGGGTTAGCTCCTACAATGAGCAGTTCTTC
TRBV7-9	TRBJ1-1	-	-	CASSLGGQGGTEAFF	TGTGCCAGCAGCTTAGGCGGGCAGGGAGGCACTGAAGCTTTCTTT
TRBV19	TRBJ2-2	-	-	CASSQGPGNTGELFF	TGTGCCAGTTCACAAGGGCCGGGAAACACCGGGGAGCTGTTTTTT
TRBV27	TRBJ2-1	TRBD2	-	CASRLAGLPNEQFF	TGTGCCAGCAGACTAGCGGGACTCCCCAATGAGCAGTTCTTC
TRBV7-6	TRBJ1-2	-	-	CASSQGGGPSNYGYTF	TGTGCCAGCAGCCAAGGGGGGGGGCCGTCTAACTATGGCTACACCTTC
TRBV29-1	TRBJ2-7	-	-	CSVEVRPGEQYF	TGCAGCGTTGAAGTTCGGCCGGGCGAGCAGTACTTC
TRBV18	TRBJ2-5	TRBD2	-	CASSRTSGGQETQYF	TGTGCCAGCTCACGGACTAGCGGGGGCCAAGAGACCCAGTACTTC
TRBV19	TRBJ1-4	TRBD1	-	CASSMTGTNEKLFF	TGTGCCAGTAGTATGACAGGGACTAATGAAAAACTGTTTTTT
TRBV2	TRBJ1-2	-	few	CASKVDQNYGYTF	TGTGCCAGCAAGGTGGATCAGAACTATGGCTACACCTTC
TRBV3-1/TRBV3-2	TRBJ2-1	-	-	CASSPGLHRNEQFF	TGTGCCAGCAGCCCCGGCCTCCACCGAAATGAGCAGTTCTTC
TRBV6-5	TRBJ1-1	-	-	CASSYDLNTEAFF	TGTGCCAGCAGTTACGACTTGAACACTGAAGCTTTCTTT
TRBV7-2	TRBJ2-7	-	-	CASSLGTNYEQYF	TGTGCCAGCAGCTTAGGGACTAACTACGAGCAGTACTTC
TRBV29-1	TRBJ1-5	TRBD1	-	CSIRQGGNQPQHF	TGCAGCATAAGACAGGGAGGCAATCAGCCCCAGCATTTT
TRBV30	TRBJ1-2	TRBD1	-	CAWSEDRVYGYTF	TGTGCCTGGAGTGAGGACAGGGTGTATGGCTACACCTTC
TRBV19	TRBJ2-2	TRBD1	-	CASSMSWGTGLTGELFF	TGTGCCAGTAGTATGTCCTGGGGGACAGGGTTAACCGGGGAGCTGTTTTTT
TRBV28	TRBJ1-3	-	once	CASSLVQGSGNTIYF	TGTGCCAGCAGTTTAGTCCAGGGTAGTGGAAACACCATATATTTT
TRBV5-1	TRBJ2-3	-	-	CASSLRMEDTQYF	TGCGCCAGCAGCTTGAGGATGGAAGATACGCAGTATTTT
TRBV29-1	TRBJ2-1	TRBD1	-	CSVERGQGAVNEQFF	TGCAGCGTTGAAAGGGGACAGGGGGCGGTCAATGAGCAGTTCTTC
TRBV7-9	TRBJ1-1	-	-	CASSLRSGVNTEAFF	TGTGCCAGCAGTCTCAGGTCAGGGGTGAACACTGAAGCTTTCTTT
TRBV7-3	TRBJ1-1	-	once	CASSPGMNTEAFF	TGTGCCAGCAGCCCGGGGATGAACACTGAAGCTTTCTTT
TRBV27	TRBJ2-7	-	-	CASSLWALPGEQYF	TGTGCCAGCAGTTTATGGGCACTCCCGGGCGAGCAGTACTTC
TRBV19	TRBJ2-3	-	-	CASTPSDTQYF	TGTGCCAGTACCCCCTCAGATACGCAGTATTTT
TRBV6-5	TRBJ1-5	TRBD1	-	CASTPTGTSNQPQHF	TGTGCCAGCACCCCGACAGGGACAAGCAATCAGCCCCAGCATTTT
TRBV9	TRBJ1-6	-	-	CASSVDWAGINSPLHF	TGTGCCAGCAGCGTAGATTGGGCCGGGATCAACTCACCCCTCCACTTT
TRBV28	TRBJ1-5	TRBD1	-	CASSLGTGGQPQHF	TGTGCCAGCAGTTTAGGGACAGGGGGACAGCCCCAGCATTTT
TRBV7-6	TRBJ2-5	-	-	CASSLARALQETQYF	TGTGCCAGCAGCTTAGCGAGGGCACTCCAAGAGACCCAGTACTTC
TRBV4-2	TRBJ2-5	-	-	CASSPTTAAEGSGETQYF	TGTGCCAGCAGCCCAACTACCGCAGCGGAAGGATCGGGGGAGACCCAGTACTTC
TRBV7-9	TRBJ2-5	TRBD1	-	CASSPWTGVETQYF	TGTGCCAGCAGCCCGTGGACAGGGGTTGAGACCCAGTACTTC
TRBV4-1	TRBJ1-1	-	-	CASSQPGGGAEAFF	TGCGCCAGCAGCCAACCCGGTGGGGGGGCTGAAGCTTTCTTT